The 3 T cell receptor beta chains reported below all come from one sample, sequenced in a study of human T cells and chemical hapten exposure. Time point described: pre-sensitization, week 0. As for treatment: therapeutic diphenylcyclopropenone sensitization with weekly scalp DPC. A single record per CDR3 protein comes from TCRdb applying MiXCR to the RACE reads. This repertoire shows more than 250,000 distinct CDR3 sequences, about 9% found once; its top ten account for 2% to 3%. The sample here was whole blood, taken in connection with sensitization to the hapten diphenylcyclopropenone (DPC). These receptor sequences come from a woman aged 40-49 years with alopecia areata. Some clones in this sample may be carry-over from other donors' samples.

V is TRBV27 and J is TRBJ2-1, with 8 bases matching TRBD2. Per germline, CDR1 MNHEY and CDR2 SMNVEV (reference sequence). CDR3 length equals 16 residues. The V gene end was trimmed by 3 bases and the J gene end by 7 bases; junction bases not matched to a gene: 11. In nucleotides, the CDR3 is TGTGCCAGCAGTTTCCGTCCTGGGACTAGTTGGAATGAGCAGTTCTTC. This translates into CASSFRPGTSWNEQFF.

V gene TRBV4-1 combines with J gene TRBJ2-1, with D possibly called TRBD1 or TRBD2 (5 bases each). This CDR3 contains 16 residues. The ends were cut back, 0 bases at V and 0 bases at J, with 9 bases in the middle. Germline CDR1 reads MGHRA; CDR2 reads YSYEKL. The CDR3 nucleotides are TGCGCCAGCAGCCAAGAGACAGCGGTCTCCTACAATGAGCAGTTCTTC. It translates to CASSQETAVSYNEQFF.

This clonotype was seen a few times. This chain connects TRBV7-2 to TRBJ2-3, with 8 nucleotides matching TRBD1. CDR3 length equals 14 residues. The J segment lost 5 bases and the V segment lost 4 bases, leaving 5 bases of the junction unmatched. CDR1 is SGHTA, CDR2 FQGNSA, per germline. Here the CDR3 DNA reads TGTGCCAGCAGCTATGACAGGGGCCGAGATACGCAGTATTTT. As protein: CASSYDRGRDTQYF.